A selection of T cell receptor beta chains follows, all from one sample in a study of blood T cell repertoires in COVID-19. Data came from immunoSEQ multiplex PCR; TCRdb stores just in-frame clones and leaves some out. The repertoire consists of some 200,000 clones, with 70% to 90% occurring once and the leading ten covering 20% to 25%. Material: peripheral blood. These receptors were taken from a man aged 55 to 70 with active or convalescent COVID-19. Both conserved end residues are part of each CDR3. The order of the fields is V gene, clone size, J gene, CDR3 protein. Clone size appears in some rows only: once, few, many, or a class for an expanded clone.

v_call: TRBV19; clone_size: .; j_call: TRBJ2-1; cdr3_aa: CASSQGRGHLNEQFF
v_call: TRBV11-3; clone_size: .; j_call: TRBJ2-1; cdr3_aa: CASSHGQGLDNEQFF
v_call: TRBV9; clone_size: .; j_call: TRBJ2-1; cdr3_aa: CASSTDTYNEQFF
v_call: TRBV7-9; clone_size: few; j_call: TRBJ1-1; cdr3_aa: CASSLNPGTEAFF
v_call: TRBV2; clone_size: .; j_call: TRBJ1-2; cdr3_aa: CASSVGTDNYGYTF
v_call: TRBV7-9; clone_size: many; j_call: TRBJ2-7; cdr3_aa: CASRPRLAGPHEQYF
v_call: TRBV24-1; clone_size: .; j_call: TRBJ1-5; cdr3_aa: CATSEGGANQPQHF
v_call: TRBV9; clone_size: .; j_call: TRBJ2-7; cdr3_aa: CASSPRAGANYEQYF
v_call: TRBV4-2; clone_size: .; j_call: TRBJ1-4; cdr3_aa: CASSQDWQPNEKLFF
v_call: TRBV7-9; clone_size: .; j_call: TRBJ1-1; cdr3_aa: CASSPQGMNTEAFF
v_call: TRBV5-4; clone_size: once; j_call: TRBJ2-7; cdr3_aa: CASSRSEAGQGWLF
v_call: TRBV13; clone_size: .; j_call: TRBJ1-3; cdr3_aa: CASSPLGGGNTIYF
v_call: TRBV3-1/TRBV3-2; clone_size: .; j_call: TRBJ2-1; cdr3_aa: CASSHAGRSNEQFF
v_call: TRBV2; clone_size: .; j_call: TRBJ2-5; cdr3_aa: CASSDDRQETQYF
v_call: TRBV12-3/TRBV12-4; clone_size: .; j_call: TRBJ1-2; cdr3_aa: CASRLSTVVTF
v_call: TRBV11-2; clone_size: .; j_call: TRBJ2-2; cdr3_aa: CASSSTGRNTGELFF
v_call: TRBV24-1; clone_size: .; j_call: TRBJ2-1; cdr3_aa: CATSDRDRVNNEQFF
v_call: TRBV5-1; clone_size: .; j_call: TRBJ1-1; cdr3_aa: CASSLEGAGEMAEAFF
v_call: TRBV6-1; clone_size: .; j_call: TRBJ1-4; cdr3_aa: CASSEIRGLHNEKLFF
v_call: TRBV5-4; clone_size: .; j_call: TRBJ2-2; cdr3_aa: CASSPGGAEIGELFF
v_call: TRBV5-1; clone_size: .; j_call: TRBJ2-2; cdr3_aa: CASSLEGANTGELFF
v_call: TRBV14; clone_size: .; j_call: TRBJ1-4; cdr3_aa: CASSRKQGWEEKLFF